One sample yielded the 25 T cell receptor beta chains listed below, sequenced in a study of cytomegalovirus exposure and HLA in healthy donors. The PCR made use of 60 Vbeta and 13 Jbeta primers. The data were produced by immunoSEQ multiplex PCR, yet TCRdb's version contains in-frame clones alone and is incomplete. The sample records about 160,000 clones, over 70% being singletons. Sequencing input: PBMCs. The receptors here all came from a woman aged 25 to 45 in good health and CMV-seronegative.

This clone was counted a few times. The CDR3: CSIKQKQAYEQYF. The CDR3 region has the DNA TGTTCTATCAAGCAAAAGCAGGCATACGAGCAGTACTTC. The V and J genes are TRBV7-8 and TRBJ2-7; D gene unclear. Germline assignment: CDR1 SGHVS and CDR2 FQNEAQ. The CDR3 is 13 residues long.

CDR3 sequence: CASRGTGFTEAFF. CDR3 DNA: TGTGCCAGCAGGGGGACAGGTTTCACTGAAGCTTTCTTT. The genes are TRBV6-1 and TRBJ1-1; 8 nucleotides line up with TRBD1. Germline V gene sequence: CDR1 MNHNS, CDR2 SASEGT. The CDR3 loop spans 13 amino acids. J lost 4 bases, V lost 6 bases, and 4 bases had no gene match.

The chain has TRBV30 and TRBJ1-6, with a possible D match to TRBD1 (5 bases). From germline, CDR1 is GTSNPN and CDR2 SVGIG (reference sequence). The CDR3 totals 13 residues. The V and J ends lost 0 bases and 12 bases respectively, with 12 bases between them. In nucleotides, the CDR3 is TGTGCCTGGAGTGTAAAGGGGCCCAAACCCCTCCACTTT. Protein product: CAWSVKGPKPLHF.

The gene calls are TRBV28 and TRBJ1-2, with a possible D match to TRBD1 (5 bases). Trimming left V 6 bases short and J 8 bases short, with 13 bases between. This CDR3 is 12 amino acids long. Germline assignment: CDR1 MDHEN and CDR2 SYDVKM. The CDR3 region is CASSSRGDGYTF. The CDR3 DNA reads TGTGCCAGCAGCTCTCGCGGGGACGGCTACACCTTC.

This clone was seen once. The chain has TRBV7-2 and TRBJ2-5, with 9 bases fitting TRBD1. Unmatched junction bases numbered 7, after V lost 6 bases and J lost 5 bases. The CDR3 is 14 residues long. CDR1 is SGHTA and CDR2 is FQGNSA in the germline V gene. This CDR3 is CASRLDRGGETQYF. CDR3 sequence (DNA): TGTGCCAGCAGATTGGACAGGGGAGGGGAGACCCAGTACTTC.

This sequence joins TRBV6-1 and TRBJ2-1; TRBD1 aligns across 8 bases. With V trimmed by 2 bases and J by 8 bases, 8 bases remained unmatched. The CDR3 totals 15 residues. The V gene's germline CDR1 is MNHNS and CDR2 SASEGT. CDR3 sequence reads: CASSEYNRGMDEQFF. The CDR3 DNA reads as TGTGCCAGCAGTGAATATAACAGGGGGATGGATGAGCAGTTCTTC.

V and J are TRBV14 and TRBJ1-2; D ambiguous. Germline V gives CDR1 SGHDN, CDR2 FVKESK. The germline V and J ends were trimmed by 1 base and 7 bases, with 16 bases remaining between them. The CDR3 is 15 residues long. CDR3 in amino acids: CASSQAEGGRSGYTF. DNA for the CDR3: TGTGCCAGCAGCCAAGCGGAGGGAGGGAGGTCTGGCTACACCTTC.

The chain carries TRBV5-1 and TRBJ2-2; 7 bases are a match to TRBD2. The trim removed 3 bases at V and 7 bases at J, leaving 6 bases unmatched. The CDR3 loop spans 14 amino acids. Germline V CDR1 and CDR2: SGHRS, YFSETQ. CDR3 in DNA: TGCGCCAGCAGCTCTACTAGCGCCGGCGGGGAGCTGTTTTTT. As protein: CASSSTSAGGELFF.

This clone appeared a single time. The CDR3, as DNA: TGTGCCAGCAGCTTAGGGAGCAGGGGCTCCTATAATTCACCCCTCCACTTT. Residues: CASSLGSRGSYNSPLHF. This rearrangement joins TRBV11-1 to TRBJ1-6; D is possibly TRBD1 (6 bases). The V gene lost 1 base and the J gene lost 0 bases, with 10 bases spanning the gap. Germline CDR1 is SGHAT and CDR2 is FQDESV (reference sequence). The CDR3 length is 17 residues.

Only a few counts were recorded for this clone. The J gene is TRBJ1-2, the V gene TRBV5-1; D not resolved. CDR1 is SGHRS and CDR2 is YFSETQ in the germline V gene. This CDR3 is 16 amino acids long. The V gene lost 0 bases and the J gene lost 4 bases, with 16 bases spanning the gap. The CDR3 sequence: CASSLGFEGASYGYTF. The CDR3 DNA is TGCGCCAGCAGCTTGGGTTTCGAGGGCGCTAGCTATGGCTACACCTTC.

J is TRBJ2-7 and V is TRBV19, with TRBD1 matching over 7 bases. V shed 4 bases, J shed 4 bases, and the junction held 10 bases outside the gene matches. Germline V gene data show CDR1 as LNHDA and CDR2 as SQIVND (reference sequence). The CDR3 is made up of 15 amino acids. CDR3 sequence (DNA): TGTGCCAGTAGTAGAACCGGGACAGAACTATACGAGCAGTACTTC. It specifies CASSRTGTELYEQYF. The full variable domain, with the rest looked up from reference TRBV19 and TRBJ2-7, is DGGITQSPKYLFRKEGQNVTLSCEQNLNHDAMYWYRQDPGQGLRLIYYSQIVNDFQKGDIAEGYSVSREKKESFPLTVTSAQKNPTAFYLCASSRTGTELYEQYFGPGTRLTVT.

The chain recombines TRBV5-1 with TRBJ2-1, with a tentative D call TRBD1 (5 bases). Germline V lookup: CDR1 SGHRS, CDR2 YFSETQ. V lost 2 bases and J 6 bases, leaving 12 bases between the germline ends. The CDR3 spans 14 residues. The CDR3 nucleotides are TGCGCCAGCAGCTTAACAGGATGGGGCAATGAGCAGTTCTTC. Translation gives CASSLTGWGNEQFF.

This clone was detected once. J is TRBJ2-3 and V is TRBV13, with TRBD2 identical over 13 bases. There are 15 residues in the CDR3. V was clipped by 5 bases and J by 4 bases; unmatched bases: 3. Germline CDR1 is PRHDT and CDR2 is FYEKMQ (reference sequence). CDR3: CASSRLAGGSDTQYF. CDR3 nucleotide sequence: TGTGCCAGCAGCCGACTAGCGGGGGGCTCAGATACGCAGTATTTT.

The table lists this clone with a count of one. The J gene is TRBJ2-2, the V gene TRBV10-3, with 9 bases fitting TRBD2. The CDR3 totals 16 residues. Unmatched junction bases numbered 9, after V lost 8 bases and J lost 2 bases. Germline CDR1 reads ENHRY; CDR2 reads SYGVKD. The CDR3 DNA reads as TGTGCCATCGGATTCAGCGGGGGGATCAACACCGGGGAGCTGTTTTTT. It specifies CAIGFSGGINTGELFF.

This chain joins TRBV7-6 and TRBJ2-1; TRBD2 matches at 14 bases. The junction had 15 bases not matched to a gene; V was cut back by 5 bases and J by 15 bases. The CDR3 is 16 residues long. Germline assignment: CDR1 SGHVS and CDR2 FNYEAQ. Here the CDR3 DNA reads TGTGCCAGCAGCCTAAATAACGGACTAGCGGGGGGCAGGGGGTTCTTC. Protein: CASSLNNGLAGGRGFF. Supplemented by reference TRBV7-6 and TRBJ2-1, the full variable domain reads GAGVSQSPRYKVTKRGQDVALRCDPISGHVSLYWYRQALGQGPEFLTYFNYEAQQDKSGLPNDRFSAERPEGSISTLTIQRTEQRDSAMYRCASSLNNGLAGGRGFFGPGTRLTVL.

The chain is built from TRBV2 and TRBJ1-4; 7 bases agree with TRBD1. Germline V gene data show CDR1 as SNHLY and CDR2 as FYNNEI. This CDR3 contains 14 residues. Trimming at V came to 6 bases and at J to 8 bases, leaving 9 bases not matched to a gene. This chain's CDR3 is CASSNRGVREKLFF. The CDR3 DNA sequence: TGTGCCAGCAGCAACAGGGGAGTTCGCGAAAAACTGTTTTTT.

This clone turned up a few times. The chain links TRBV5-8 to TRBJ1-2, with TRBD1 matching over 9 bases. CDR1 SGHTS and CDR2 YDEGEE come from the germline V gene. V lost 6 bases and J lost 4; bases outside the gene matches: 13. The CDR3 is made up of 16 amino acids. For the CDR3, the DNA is TGTGCCAGCACCCGGTCCACGACAGGGGGTAGCTATGGCTACACCTTC. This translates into CASTRSTTGGSYGYTF.

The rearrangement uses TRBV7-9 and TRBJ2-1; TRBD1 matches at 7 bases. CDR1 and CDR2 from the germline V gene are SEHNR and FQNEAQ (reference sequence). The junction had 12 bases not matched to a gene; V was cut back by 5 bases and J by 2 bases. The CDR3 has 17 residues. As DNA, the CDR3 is TGTGCCAGCAGCCCACCCTTCAGACAGGGCCCCTACAATGAGCAGTTCTTC. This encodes CASSPPFRQGPYNEQFF.

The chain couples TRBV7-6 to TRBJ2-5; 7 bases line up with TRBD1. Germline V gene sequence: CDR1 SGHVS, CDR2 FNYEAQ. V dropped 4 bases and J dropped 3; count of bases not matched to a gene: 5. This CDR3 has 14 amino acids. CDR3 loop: CASSSDRPKETQYF. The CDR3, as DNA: TGTGCCAGCAGCTCGGACAGGCCGAAAGAGACCCAGTACTTC.

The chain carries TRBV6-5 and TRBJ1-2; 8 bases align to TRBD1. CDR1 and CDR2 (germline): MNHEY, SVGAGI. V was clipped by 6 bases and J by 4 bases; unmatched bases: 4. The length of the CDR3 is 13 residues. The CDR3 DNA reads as TGTGCCAGCAGCGTGACAGGGGTCTATGGCTACACCTTC. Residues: CASSVTGVYGYTF.

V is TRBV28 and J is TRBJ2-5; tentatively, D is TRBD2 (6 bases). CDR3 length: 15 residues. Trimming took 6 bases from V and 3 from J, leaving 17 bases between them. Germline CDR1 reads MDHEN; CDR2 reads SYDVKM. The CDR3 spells CASSAGGAGKETQYF. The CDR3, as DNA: TGTGCCAGCAGCGCGGGCGGGGCGGGAAAAGAGACCCAGTACTTC.

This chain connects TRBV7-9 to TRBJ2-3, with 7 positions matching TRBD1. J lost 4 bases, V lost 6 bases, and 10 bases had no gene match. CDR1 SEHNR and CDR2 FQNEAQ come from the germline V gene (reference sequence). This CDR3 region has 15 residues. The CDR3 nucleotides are TGTGCCAGCAGGACCGGGACAGCCCTGGCAGATACGCAGTATTTT. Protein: CASRTGTALADTQYF.

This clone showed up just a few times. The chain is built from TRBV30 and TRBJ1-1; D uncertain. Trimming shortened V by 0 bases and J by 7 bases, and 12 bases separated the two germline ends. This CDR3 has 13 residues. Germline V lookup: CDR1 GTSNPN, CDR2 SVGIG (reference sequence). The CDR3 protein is CAWSVEAGVEAFF. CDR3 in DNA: TGTGCCTGGAGTGTCGAGGCCGGCGTTGAAGCTTTCTTT.

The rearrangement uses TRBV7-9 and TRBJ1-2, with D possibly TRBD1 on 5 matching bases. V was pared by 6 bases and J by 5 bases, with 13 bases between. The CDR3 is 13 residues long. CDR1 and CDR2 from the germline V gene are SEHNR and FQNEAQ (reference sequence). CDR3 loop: CASSTTVGYGYTF. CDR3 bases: TGTGCCAGCAGTACGACAGTCGGATATGGCTACACCTTC.

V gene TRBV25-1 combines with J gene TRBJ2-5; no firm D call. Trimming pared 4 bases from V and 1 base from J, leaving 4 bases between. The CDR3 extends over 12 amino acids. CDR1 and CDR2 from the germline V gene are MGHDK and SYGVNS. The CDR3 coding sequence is TGTGCCAGCAGTGGGCCCCAAGAGACCCAGTACTTC. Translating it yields CASSGPQETQYF.